The T cell receptor (beta chain) under discussion was sequenced for a study of cytomegalovirus exposure and HLA in healthy donors. Study-wide findings and caveats: The study listed roughly 160 cytomegalovirus-associated TCR beta chains. A subsequent analysis found that TCR clusters from the first cohort also tended to co-occur in the 120 validation repertoires, with roughly 95% of cluster scores above 0.

Clones were read by immunoSEQ multiplex PCR, and TCRdb kept only the in-frame ones, dropping some. The data show tens of thousands of clones, roughly 87% seen once. This clone was recorded once. What it binds is unknown. Donors were drawn from the roughly 120-subject validation cohort, separate from the approximately 670-subject first cohort. In germline, CDR1 is MNHEY, CDR2 SVGAGI. V lost 7 bases and J 7 bases, leaving 11 bases between the germline ends. The CDR3 runs to 13 residues. The clonotype comes from a woman aged 18-30 years in good health and CMV-seropositive. The rearrangement uses TRBV6-5 and TRBJ1-6; no definite D call. The material sequenced was PBMCs. In DNA, the CDR3 is TGTGCCAGCACTCAAGGAGAGAATTCACCCCTCCACTTT. It specifies CASTQGENSPLHF.